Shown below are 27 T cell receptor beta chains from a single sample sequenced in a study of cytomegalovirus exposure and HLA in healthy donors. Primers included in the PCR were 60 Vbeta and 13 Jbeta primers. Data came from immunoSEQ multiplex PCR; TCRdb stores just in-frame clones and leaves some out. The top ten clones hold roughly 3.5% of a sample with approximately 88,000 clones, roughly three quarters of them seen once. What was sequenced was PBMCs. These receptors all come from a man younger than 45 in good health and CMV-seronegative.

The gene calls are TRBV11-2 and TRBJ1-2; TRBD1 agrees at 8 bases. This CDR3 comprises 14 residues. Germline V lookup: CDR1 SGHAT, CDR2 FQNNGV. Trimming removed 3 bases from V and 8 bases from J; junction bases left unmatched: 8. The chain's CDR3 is CASSLQGAVGGYTF. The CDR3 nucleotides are TGTGCCAGCAGCTTGCAGGGGGCAGTGGGGGGCTACACCTTC.

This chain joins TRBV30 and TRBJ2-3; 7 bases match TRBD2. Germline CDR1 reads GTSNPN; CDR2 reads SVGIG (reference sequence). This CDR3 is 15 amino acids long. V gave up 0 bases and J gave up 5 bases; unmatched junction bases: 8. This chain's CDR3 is CAWSVGSAGVDTQYF. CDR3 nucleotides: TGTGCCTGGAGTGTCGGTAGCGCGGGGGTAGATACGCAGTATTTT.

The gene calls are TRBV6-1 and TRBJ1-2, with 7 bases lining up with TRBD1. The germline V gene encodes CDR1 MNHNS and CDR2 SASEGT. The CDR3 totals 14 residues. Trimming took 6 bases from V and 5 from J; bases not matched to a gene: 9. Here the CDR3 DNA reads TGTGCCAGCAGCCTACAGGGGACCCAGTATGGCTACACCTTC. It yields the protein CASSLQGTQYGYTF.

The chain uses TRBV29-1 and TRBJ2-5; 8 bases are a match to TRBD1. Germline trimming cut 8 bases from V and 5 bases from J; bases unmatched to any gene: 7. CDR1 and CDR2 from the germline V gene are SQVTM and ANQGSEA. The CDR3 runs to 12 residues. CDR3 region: CSIRTGRETQYF. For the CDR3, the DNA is TGCAGCATACGGACAGGGAGGGAGACCCAGTACTTC.

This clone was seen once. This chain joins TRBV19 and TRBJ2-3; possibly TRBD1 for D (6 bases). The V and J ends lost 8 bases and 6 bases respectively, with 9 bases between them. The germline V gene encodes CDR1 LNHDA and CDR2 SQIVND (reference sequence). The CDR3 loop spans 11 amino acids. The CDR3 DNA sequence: TGTGCCAGTTCAGGGGTGGATACGCAGTATTTT. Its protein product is CASSGVDTQYF.

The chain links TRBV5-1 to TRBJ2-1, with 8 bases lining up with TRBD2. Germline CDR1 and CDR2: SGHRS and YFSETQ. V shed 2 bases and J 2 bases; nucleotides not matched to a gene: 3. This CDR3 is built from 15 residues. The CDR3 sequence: CASSLAGVTYNEQFF. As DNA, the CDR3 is TGCGCCAGCAGCTTAGCGGGAGTGACCTACAATGAGCAGTTCTTC.

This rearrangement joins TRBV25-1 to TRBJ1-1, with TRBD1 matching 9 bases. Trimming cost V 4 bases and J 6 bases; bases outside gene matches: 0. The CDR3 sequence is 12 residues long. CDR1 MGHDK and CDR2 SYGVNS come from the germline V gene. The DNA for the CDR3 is TGTGCCAGCAGTGGACAGGGGGCTGAAGCTTTCTTT. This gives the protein CASSGQGAEAFF.

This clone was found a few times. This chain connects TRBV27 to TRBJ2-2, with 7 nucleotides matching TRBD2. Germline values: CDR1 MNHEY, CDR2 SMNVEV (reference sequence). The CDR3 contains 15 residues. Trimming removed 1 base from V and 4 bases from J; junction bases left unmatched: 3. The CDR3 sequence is CASSLYSGATGELFF. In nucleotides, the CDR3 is TGTGCCAGCAGTTTATACAGCGGGGCCACCGGGGAGCTGTTTTTT.

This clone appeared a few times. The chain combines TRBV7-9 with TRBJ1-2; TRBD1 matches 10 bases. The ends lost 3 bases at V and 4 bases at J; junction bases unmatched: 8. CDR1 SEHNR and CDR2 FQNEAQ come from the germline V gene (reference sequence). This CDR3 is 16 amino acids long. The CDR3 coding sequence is TGTGCCAGCAGCTTGAGGCGGGGACAGGGGTTCTATGGCTACACCTTC. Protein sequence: CASSLRRGQGFYGYTF.

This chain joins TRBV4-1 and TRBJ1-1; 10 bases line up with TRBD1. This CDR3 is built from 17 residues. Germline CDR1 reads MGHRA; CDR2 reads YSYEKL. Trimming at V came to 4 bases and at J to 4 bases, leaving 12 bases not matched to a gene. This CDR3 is CASSPLTTGTGVTEAFF. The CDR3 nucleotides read TGCGCCAGCAGCCCCCTAACCACCGGGACAGGGGTCACTGAAGCTTTCTTT.

The CDR3: CASSRSGLLSGNTIYF. DNA of the CDR3: TGTGCCAGCAGCCGTTCTGGACTGCTCTCTGGAAACACCATATATTTT. The rearrangement joins TRBV7-8 to TRBJ1-3, with D hard to call. The CDR3 runs to 16 residues. The V end was cut by 5 bases, the J end by 0 bases, with 14 bases between. Germline V CDR1 and CDR2: SGHVS, FQNEAQ.

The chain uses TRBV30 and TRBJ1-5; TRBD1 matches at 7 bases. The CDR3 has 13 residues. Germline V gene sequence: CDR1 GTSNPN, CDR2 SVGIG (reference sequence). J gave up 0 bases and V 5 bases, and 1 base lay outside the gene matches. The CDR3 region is CAWGQDSNQPQHF. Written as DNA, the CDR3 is TGTGCCTGGGGACAGGATAGCAATCAGCCCCAGCATTTT.

The CDR3 nucleotides are TGCAGCGTTCTAGTAGGGGGCGCTTCCACTGAAGCTTTCTTT. As protein: CSVLVGGASTEAFF. The chain joins TRBV29-1 to TRBJ1-1; TRBD1 agrees at 7 bases. Per germline, CDR1 SQVTM and CDR2 ANQGSEA. The length of the CDR3 is 14 residues. Trimming took 5 bases from V and 4 from J; bases not matched to a gene: 10. Full variable domain (rest looked up from reference TRBV29-1 and TRBJ1-1): SAVISQKPSRDICQRGTSLTIQCQVDSQVTMMFWYRQQPGQSLTLIATANQGSEATYESGFVIDKFPISRPNLTFSTLTVSNMSPEDSSIYLCSVLVGGASTEAFFGQGTRLTVV.

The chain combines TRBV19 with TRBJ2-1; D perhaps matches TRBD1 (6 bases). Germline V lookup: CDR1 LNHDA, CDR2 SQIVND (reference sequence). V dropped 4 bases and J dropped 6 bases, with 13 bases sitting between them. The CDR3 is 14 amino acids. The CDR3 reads CASSRHLQGNEQFF. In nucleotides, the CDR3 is TGTGCCAGTAGTAGACACTTACAGGGCAATGAGCAGTTCTTC.

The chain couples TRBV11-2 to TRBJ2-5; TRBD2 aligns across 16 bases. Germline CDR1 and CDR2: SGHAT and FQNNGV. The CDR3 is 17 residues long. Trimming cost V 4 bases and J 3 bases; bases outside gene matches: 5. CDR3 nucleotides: TGTGCCAGCAGCTCCCAGGGACTAGCGGGAGGGAAAGAGACCCAGTACTTC. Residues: CASSSQGLAGGKETQYF.

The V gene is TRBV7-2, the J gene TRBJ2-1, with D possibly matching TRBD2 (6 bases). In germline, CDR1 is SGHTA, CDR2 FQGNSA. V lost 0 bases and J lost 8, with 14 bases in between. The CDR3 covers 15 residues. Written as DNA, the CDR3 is TGTGCCAGCAGCTTAGCGCCAGCGGGCGGTGATGAGCAGTTCTTC. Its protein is CASSLAPAGGDEQFF.

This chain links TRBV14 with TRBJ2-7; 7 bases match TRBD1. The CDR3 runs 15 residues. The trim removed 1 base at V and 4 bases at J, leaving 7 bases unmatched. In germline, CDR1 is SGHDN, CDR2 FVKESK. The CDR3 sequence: CASSQALTGSYEQYF. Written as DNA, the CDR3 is TGTGCCAGCAGCCAAGCCCTGACAGGGTCTTACGAGCAGTACTTC. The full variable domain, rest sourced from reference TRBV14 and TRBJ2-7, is EAGVTQFPSHSVIEKGQTVTLRCDPISGHDNLYWYRRVMGKEIKFLLHFVKESKQDESGMPNNRFLAERTGGTYSTLKVQPAELEDSGVYFCASSQALTGSYEQYFGPGTRLTVT.

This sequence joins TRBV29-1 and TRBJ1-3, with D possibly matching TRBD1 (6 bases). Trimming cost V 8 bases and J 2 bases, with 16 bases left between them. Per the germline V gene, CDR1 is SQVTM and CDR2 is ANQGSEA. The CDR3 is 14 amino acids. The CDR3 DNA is TGCAGCACAGCACCGGACAGTACTGGAAACACCATATATTTT. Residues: CSTAPDSTGNTIYF.

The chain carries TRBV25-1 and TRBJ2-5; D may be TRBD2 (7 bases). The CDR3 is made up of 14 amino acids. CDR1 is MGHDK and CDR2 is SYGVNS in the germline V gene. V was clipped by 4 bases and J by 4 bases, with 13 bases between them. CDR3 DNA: TGTGCCAGCAGTGTCAGGGGAGGGTCAGAGACCCAGTACTTC. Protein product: CASSVRGGSETQYF.

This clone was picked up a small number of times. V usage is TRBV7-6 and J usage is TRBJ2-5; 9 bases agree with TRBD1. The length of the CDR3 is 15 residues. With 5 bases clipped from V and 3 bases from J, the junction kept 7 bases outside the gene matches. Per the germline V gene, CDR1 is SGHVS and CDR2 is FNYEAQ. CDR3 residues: CASSLNRGRKETQYF. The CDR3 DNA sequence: TGTGCCAGCAGCCTAAACAGGGGGCGCAAAGAGACCCAGTACTTC.

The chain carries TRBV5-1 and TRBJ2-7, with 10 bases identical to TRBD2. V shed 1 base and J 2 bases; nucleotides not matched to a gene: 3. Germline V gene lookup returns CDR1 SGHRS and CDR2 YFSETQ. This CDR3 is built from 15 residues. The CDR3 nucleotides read TGCGCCAGCAGCTTGAGGACTAGCGGCCCCTACGAGCAGTACTTC. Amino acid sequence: CASSLRTSGPYEQYF. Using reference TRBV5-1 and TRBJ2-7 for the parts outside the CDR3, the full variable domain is KAGVTQTPRYLIKTRGQQVTLSCSPISGHRSVSWYQQTPGQGLQFLFEYFSETQRNKGNFPGRFSGRQFSNSRSEMNVSTLELGDSALYLCASSLRTSGPYEQYFGPGTRLTVT.

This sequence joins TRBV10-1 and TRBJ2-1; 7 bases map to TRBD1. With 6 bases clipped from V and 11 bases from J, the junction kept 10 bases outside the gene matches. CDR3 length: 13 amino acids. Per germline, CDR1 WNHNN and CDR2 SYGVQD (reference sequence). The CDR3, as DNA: TGCGCCAGCAGCGCCGGACAGGCCCCAAAGCAGTTCTTC. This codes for CASSAGQAPKQFF.

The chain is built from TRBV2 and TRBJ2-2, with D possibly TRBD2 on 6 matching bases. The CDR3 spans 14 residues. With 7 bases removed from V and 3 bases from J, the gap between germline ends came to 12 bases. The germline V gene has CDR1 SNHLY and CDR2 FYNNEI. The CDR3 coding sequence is TGTGCCAGCAAGTCGGGGGATTACACCGGGGAGCTGTTTTTT. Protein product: CASKSGDYTGELFF.

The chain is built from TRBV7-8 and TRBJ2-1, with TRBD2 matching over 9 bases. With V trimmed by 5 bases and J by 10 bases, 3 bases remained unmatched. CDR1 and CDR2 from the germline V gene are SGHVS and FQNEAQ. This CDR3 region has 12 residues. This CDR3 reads CASSHLAGEQFF. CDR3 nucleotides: TGTGCCAGCAGCCACCTAGCGGGGGAGCAGTTCTTC. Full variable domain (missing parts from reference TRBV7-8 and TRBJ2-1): GAGVSQSPRYKVAKRGQDVALRCDPISGHVSLFWYQQALGQGPEFLTYFQNEAQLDKSGLPSDRFFAERPEGSVSTLKIQRTQQEDSAVYLCASSHLAGEQFFGPGTRLTVL.

CDR3 amino acids: CASTSPTGGGQPQHF. CDR3 nucleotide sequence: TGTGCCAGCACTTCACCAACAGGGGGCGGTCAGCCCCAGCATTTT. V and J are TRBV6-1 and TRBJ1-5; 9 bases align to TRBD1. The CDR3 length is 15 residues. Unmatched junction bases numbered 10, after V lost 7 bases and J lost 6 bases. Germline CDR1 reads MNHNS; CDR2 reads SASEGT.

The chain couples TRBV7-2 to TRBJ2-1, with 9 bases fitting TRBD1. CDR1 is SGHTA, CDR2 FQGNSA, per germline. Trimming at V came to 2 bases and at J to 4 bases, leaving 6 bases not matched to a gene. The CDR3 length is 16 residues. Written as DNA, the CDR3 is TGTGCCAGCAGCTTATGGGGGGACAGGGAGTACAATGAGCAGTTCTTC. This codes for CASSLWGDREYNEQFF.

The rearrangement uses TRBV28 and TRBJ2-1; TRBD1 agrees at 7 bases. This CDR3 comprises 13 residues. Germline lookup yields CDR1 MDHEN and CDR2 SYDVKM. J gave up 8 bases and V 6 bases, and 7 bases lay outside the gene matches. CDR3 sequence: CASSPTGTDEQFF. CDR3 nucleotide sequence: TGTGCCAGCAGCCCCACCGGGACAGATGAGCAGTTCTTC.